The 23 T cell receptor beta chains reported below all come from one sample, sequenced in a study of cytomegalovirus exposure and HLA in healthy donors. PCR amplification relied on 60 Vbeta primers (plus 13 Jbeta primers). TCRdb's copy holds only in-frame clones and misses some; the assay was immunoSEQ multiplex PCR. The sample shows about 160,000 clones, around 80% of them seen only once. Sequenced material: PBMCs. These receptors were collected from a woman under 30 in good health and CMV-seronegative.

This clone has a single count. The chain is built from TRBV6-5 and TRBJ1-2; 7 bases line up with TRBD1. The CDR3 spans 13 residues. Trimming at V came to 5 bases and at J to 7 bases, leaving 7 bases not matched to a gene. Germline CDR1 is MNHEY and CDR2 is SVGAGI. The CDR3, as DNA: TGTGCCAGCAGTCCCGACAGGGTCGGTGGCTACACCTTC. This encodes CASSPDRVGGYTF.

This clone was observed once. The rearrangement joins TRBV5-4 to TRBJ2-7; 9 bases align to TRBD1. V shed 4 bases, J shed 4 bases, and the junction held 9 bases outside the gene matches. Germline lookup yields CDR1 SGHNT and CDR2 YYREEE (reference sequence). There are 15 residues in the CDR3. The CDR3 DNA is TGTGCCAGCAGCAAGGGACAGGGTAATTTGTACGAGCAGTACTTC. Protein sequence: CASSKGQGNLYEQYF. The full variable domain, completed using reference TRBV5-4 and TRBJ2-7, is ETGVTQSPTHLIKTRGQQVTLRCSSQSGHNTVSWYQQALGQGPQFIFQYYREEENGRGNFPPRFSGLQFPNYSSELNVNALELDDSALYLCASSKGQGNLYEQYFGPGTRLTVT.

V usage is TRBV2 and J usage is TRBJ2-3, with D possibly matching TRBD2 (6 bases). The CDR3 is 15 amino acids. Trimming removed 7 bases from V and 0 bases from J, with 14 bases in between. CDR1 is SNHLY and CDR2 is FYNNEI in the germline V gene. CDR3 sequence reads: CASTLSSASTDTQYF. CDR3 sequence (DNA): TGTGCCAGCACCCTTTCTAGCGCTAGCACAGATACGCAGTATTTT.

The chain combines TRBV6-1 with TRBJ2-1, with D tentatively TRBD2 (6 bases). This CDR3 comprises 14 residues. Germline CDR1 reads MNHNS; CDR2 reads SASEGT. Trimming removed 6 bases from V and 8 bases from J, with 17 bases in between. This chain's CDR3 is CASRPSRGGDEQFF. CDR3 bases: TGTGCCAGCAGACCAAGTCGGGGAGGCGATGAGCAGTTCTTC.

Comments on this clone: The identical CDR3 is also encoded by other nucleotide sequences in the sample. The chain carries TRBV18 and TRBJ2-7; D not resolved. The V end lost 3 bases, the J end lost 2 bases, and 8 bases lay between the germline ends. The CDR3 covers 13 residues. Germline V CDR1 and CDR2: KGHSH, LQKENI. The DNA of the CDR3 is TGTGCCAGCTCACCGCCTGGAGCCTACGAGCAGTACTTC. It codes for CASSPPGAYEQYF.

The CDR3 loop reads CASSLTQESGNTIYF. The CDR3 nucleotides are TGTGCCAGCAGCTTAACTCAAGAGTCTGGAAACACCATATATTTT. The chain joins TRBV7-6 to TRBJ1-3, with D hard to call. The CDR3 consists of 15 residues. Germline CDR1 is SGHVS and CDR2 is FNYEAQ. Trimming removed 2 bases at V and 1 base at J, with 9 bases between.

The V gene is TRBV5-1, the J gene TRBJ2-1; 8 positions match TRBD1. Trimming took 4 bases from V and 9 from J; bases not matched to a gene: 3. CDR3 length: 12 amino acids. Germline-derived CDR1 and CDR2 are SGHRS and YFSETQ. The CDR3 DNA follows: TGCGCCAGCAGCCAACAGGGGGGTGAGCAGTTCTTC. Amino acid sequence: CASSQQGGEQFF.

The chain has TRBV5-1 and TRBJ2-1; TRBD1 matches 7 bases. There are 13 residues in the CDR3. In germline, CDR1 is SGHRS, CDR2 YFSETQ. V trimming: 4 bases; J trimming: 8 bases; junction bases outside the gene matches: 6. CDR3 in amino acids: CASSLDRFDEQFF. The CDR3 DNA follows: TGCGCCAGCAGCCTGGACAGGTTCGATGAGCAGTTCTTC.

This clone was recorded once. V usage is TRBV19 and J usage is TRBJ2-7; the match to TRBD1 covers 7 bases. CDR1 LNHDA and CDR2 SQIVND come from the germline V gene (reference sequence). With 2 bases clipped from V and 3 bases from J, the junction kept 7 bases outside the gene matches. The length of the CDR3 is 15 residues. Here the CDR3 reads CASSISGQSRYEQYF. CDR3 DNA sequence: TGTGCCAGTAGTATATCGGGACAGAGTCGCTACGAGCAGTACTTC.

The V gene is TRBV10-3, the J gene TRBJ1-1, with 10 bases fitting TRBD1. After removal of 6 bases from V and 3 bases from J, the junction contained 4 bases not matched to a gene. The CDR3 totals 14 residues. Germline V CDR1 and CDR2: ENHRY, SYGVKD. CDR3 nucleotides: TGTGCCATCAGGACGGACAGGGGGGACACTGAAGCTTTCTTT. This translates into CAIRTDRGDTEAFF.

In DNA form, the CDR3 reads TGCAGCGCCCAGGGGGGGACGGGACAGGGGGCGATCACTGAAGCTTTCTTT. Its protein product is CSAQGGTGQGAITEAFF. V and J are TRBV29-1 and TRBJ1-1, with TRBD1 matching over 12 bases. The CDR3 is 17 residues long. The germline V gene has CDR1 SQVTM and CDR2 ANQGSEA. Trimming cost V 7 bases and J 4 bases; bases outside gene matches: 16.

This clone was observed once. This rearrangement joins TRBV6-6 to TRBJ1-4, with D perhaps matching TRBD1 (5 bases). Trimming took 5 bases from V and 5 from J, leaving 15 bases between them. The CDR3 is made up of 15 amino acids. CDR1 and CDR2 (germline): MNHNY, SVGAGI (reference sequence). CDR3 in amino acids: CASSPLRGGNEKLFF. The CDR3 bases are TGTGCCAGCAGTCCTCTCCGGGGGGGGAATGAAAAACTGTTTTTT.

The J gene is TRBJ1-1, the V gene TRBV5-1; D remains ambiguous. This CDR3 spans 14 amino acids. Between the trimmed V and J ends, which lost 2 bases and 2 bases, there was a span of 10 bases. CDR1 and CDR2 (germline): SGHRS, YFSETQ. The CDR3 region is CASSFLRTNTEAFF. The DNA of the CDR3 is TGCGCCAGCAGCTTCCTGCGCACTAACACTGAAGCTTTCTTT. Full variable domain (rest looked up from reference TRBV5-1 and TRBJ1-1): KAGVTQTPRYLIKTRGQQVTLSCSPISGHRSVSWYQQTPGQGLQFLFEYFSETQRNKGNFPGRFSGRQFSNSRSEMNVSTLELGDSALYLCASSFLRTNTEAFFGQGTRLTVV.

This chain joins TRBV2 and TRBJ1-1, with D possibly matching TRBD1 (5 bases). The CDR3 has 13 residues. Between the trimmed V and J ends, which lost 6 bases and 2 bases, there was a span of 10 bases. CDR1 and CDR2 from the germline V gene are SNHLY and FYNNEI. CDR3 residues: CASSYRGNTEAFF. In DNA, the CDR3 is TGTGCCAGCAGCTATAGGGGTAACACTGAAGCTTTCTTT.

As regards this clone: At one of its ends the junction is not consistent with the germline gene, which may arise from a read error. The CDR3 DNA follows: TGTGCCAGTAGTATCGACAGGAAACTCTTCTTC. This gives the protein CASSIDRKLFF. This sequence joins TRBV19 and TRBJ2-7, with a possible D match to TRBD1 (6 bases). Germline V CDR1 and CDR2: LNHDA, SQIVND (reference sequence). The CDR3 length is 11 residues.

The chain carries TRBV18 and TRBJ2-2, with D uncertain. Trimming removed 0 bases at V and 7 bases at J, with 12 bases between. CDR3 size: 15 residues. From germline, CDR1 is KGHSH and CDR2 LQKENI. The CDR3 protein is CASSPPGFPGGELFF. Written as DNA, the CDR3 is TGTGCCAGCTCACCACCGGGTTTCCCGGGCGGGGAGCTGTTTTTT.

This clone was found once. The chain has TRBV19 and TRBJ2-1; D might be TRBD1 (6 bases). This CDR3 has 14 residues. Germline values: CDR1 LNHDA, CDR2 SQIVND (reference sequence). V lost 5 bases to trimming and J lost 2 bases, with 10 bases between them. The DNA of the CDR3 is TGTGCCAGTAGTTATACAGGGACCTACAATGAGCAGTTCTTC. The encoded protein is CASSYTGTYNEQFF.

This clone was picked up one time. V usage is TRBV5-6 and J usage is TRBJ2-1, with TRBD2 matching 15 bases. The germline V gene has CDR1 SGHDT and CDR2 YYEEEE. The CDR3 runs to 19 residues. J gave up 8 bases and V 2 bases, and 14 bases lay outside the gene matches. This CDR3 reads CASSFGLAGGLGFKDEQFF. The CDR3 region has the DNA TGTGCCAGCAGCTTCGGACTAGCGGGGGGGCTGGGGTTTAAGGATGAGCAGTTCTTC.

This chain connects TRBV7-8 to TRBJ1-2; D is possibly TRBD1 (5 bases). CDR3 size: 16 residues. V gave up 4 bases and J gave up 5 bases, with 20 bases separating them. CDR1 is SGHVS and CDR2 is FQNEAQ in the germline V gene. DNA of the CDR3: TGTGCCAGCAGCTCTAAGTTTGGCGACAGCATGTATGGCTACACCTTC. This translates into CASSSKFGDSMYGYTF.

The CDR3: CASSHGQGAPGNTIYF. The DNA for the CDR3 is TGTGCCAGCAGTCACGGACAGGGGGCGCCCGGAAACACCATATATTTT. V and J are TRBV28 and TRBJ1-3; 11 bases are a match to TRBD1. Trimming at V came to 5 bases and at J to 4 bases, leaving 7 bases not matched to a gene. This CDR3 comprises 16 residues. Germline lookup yields CDR1 MDHEN and CDR2 SYDVKM.

The genes are TRBV21-1 and TRBJ1-3. TRBV21-1 is flagged as a pseudogene. The CDR3 has 14 amino acids. The CDR3 spells CASSSPAAGNTIYF. CDR3 DNA: TGTGCCAGCAGCAGCCCCGCGGCTGGAAATACCATATATTTT.

There are a few counts of this clone. V is TRBV6-5 and J is TRBJ2-7, with TRBD1 matching 7 bases. The CDR3 has 15 residues. CDR1 and CDR2 (germline): MNHEY, SVGAGI. V lost 6 bases and J lost 0; bases outside the gene matches: 8. CDR3 in amino acids: CASRLGRGFSYEQYF. Here the CDR3 DNA reads TGTGCCAGCAGATTGGGCAGGGGGTTCTCCTACGAGCAGTACTTC.

This chain uses TRBV5-8 with TRBJ2-5, with 9 bases lining up with TRBD1. The V and J ends lost 4 bases and 2 bases, in that order; junction bases with no gene match: 9. CDR3 length: 16 amino acids. CDR1 and CDR2 (germline): SGHTS, YDEGEE. CDR3 amino acids: CASSHSPGQGQETQYF. As DNA, the CDR3 is TGTGCCAGCAGCCACTCCCCGGGACAGGGACAAGAGACCCAGTACTTC.